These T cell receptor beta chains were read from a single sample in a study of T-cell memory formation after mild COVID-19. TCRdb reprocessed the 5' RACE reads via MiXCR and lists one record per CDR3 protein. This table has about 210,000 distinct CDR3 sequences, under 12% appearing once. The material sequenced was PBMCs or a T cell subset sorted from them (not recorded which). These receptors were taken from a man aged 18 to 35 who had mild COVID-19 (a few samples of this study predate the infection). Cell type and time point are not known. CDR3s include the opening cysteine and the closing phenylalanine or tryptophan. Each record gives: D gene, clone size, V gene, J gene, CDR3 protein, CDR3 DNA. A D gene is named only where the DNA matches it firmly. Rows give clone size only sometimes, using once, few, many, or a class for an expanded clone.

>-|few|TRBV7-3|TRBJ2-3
CASSLTWLSTDTQYF
TGTGCCAGCAGCTTAACCTGGCTCAGCACAGATACGCAGTATTTT
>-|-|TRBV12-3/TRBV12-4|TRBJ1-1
CASIGGALGTEAFF
TGTGCCAGCATTGGGGGGGCGTTAGGCACTGAAGCTTTCTTT
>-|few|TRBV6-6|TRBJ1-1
CASTLLTGKNTEAFF
TGTGCCAGCACTCTCCTAACAGGGAAGAACACTGAAGCTTTCTTT
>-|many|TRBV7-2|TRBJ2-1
CASSLVGASSYNEQFF
TGTGCCAGCAGCTTAGTCGGGGCTAGCTCCTACAATGAGCAGTTCTTC
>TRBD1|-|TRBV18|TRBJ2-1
CASSPGTGGFNEQFF
TGTGCCAGCTCACCCGGGACAGGGGGCTTCAATGAGCAGTTCTTC
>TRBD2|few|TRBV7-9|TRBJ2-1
CASSAAGGEYNEQFF
TGTGCCAGCAGCGCGGCGGGGGGGGAATACAATGAGCAGTTCTTC
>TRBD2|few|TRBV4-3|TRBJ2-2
CASSQDTGLAGGTGELFF
TGCGCCAGCAGCCAAGATACGGGACTAGCGGGGGGAACCGGGGAGCTGTTTTTT
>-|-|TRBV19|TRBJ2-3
CASSTTFTDTQYF
TGTGCCAGTAGTACTACGTTCACAGATACGCAGTATTTT
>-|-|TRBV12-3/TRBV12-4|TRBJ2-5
CASSFRQAQETQYF
TGTGCCAGCAGTTTTCGCCAGGCGCAAGAGACCCAGTACTTC
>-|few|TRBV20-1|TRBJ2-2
CSAPRQSLTGELFF
TGCAGTGCCCCTAGACAGAGCCTAACCGGGGAGCTGTTTTTT